These T cell receptor beta chains were read from a single sample in a study of Ad26.COV2.S vaccination and SARS-CoV-2 variants. The data were produced by immunoSEQ multiplex PCR, yet TCRdb's version contains in-frame clones alone and is incomplete. The repertoire holds some 350,000 clones, with roughly 85% as singletons. The sample consisted of peripheral blood, taken in a trial of Ad26.COV2.S vaccine versus placebo. These receptors were taken from a person aged 18-60 years who received the Ad26.COV2.S COVID-19 vaccine or a placebo. The CDR3 runs from the conserved cysteine through the conserved F or W. The D gene is left open where the match is weak. Size tells how often a clone was seen (once, few, many) or the class of an expanded clone, and some rows leave it out.

d_call	j_call	clone_size	v_call	cdr3_nt	cdr3_aa
.	TRBJ2-1	few	TRBV6-2/TRBV6-3	TGTGCCAGCAGCGCCCGGTTAGGGCGGGTTCAACCACAGTTCTTC	CASSARLGRVQPQFF
.	TRBJ1-3	.	TRBV6-5	TGTGCCAGCAGCCGAGGGGGGCTCTCTGGAAACACCATATATTTT	CASSRGGLSGNTIYF
.	TRBJ2-1	.	TRBV3-1/TRBV3-2	TGTGCCAGCAGCCAAGAAAGAGGGCGGCGGGACTTCTACAATGAGCAGTTCTTC	CASSQERGRRDFYNEQFF
.	TRBJ1-2	.	TRBV14	TGTGCCAGCAGCCCAGGGGAATTCTATGGCTACACCTTC	CASSPGEFYGYTF
.	TRBJ2-2	.	TRBV5-1	TGCGCCAGCAGCTTACAGGGCCCGAACACCGGGGAGCTGTTTTTT	CASSLQGPNTGELFF
.	TRBJ2-5	.	TRBV29-1	TGCAGCGGTGCAGAGGGGGAGACCCAGTACTTC	CSGAEGETQYF
.	TRBJ1-4	.	TRBV7-8	TGTGCCAGCAGCTGGGCGGGCACGACTAATGAAAAACTGTTTTTT	CASSWAGTTNEKLFF
.	TRBJ1-2	.	TRBV12-3/TRBV12-4	TGTGCCAGCAGTTTTGGACAGCGCTATGGCTACACCTTC	CASSFGQRYGYTF
TRBD1	TRBJ2-5	.	TRBV5-1	TGCGCCAGCAGGGACAGGGGGCAAGAGACCCAGTACTTC	CASRDRGQETQYF
TRBD2	TRBJ2-5	.	TRBV4-1	TGCGCCAGCAGCGAAGGACTAGCGGGAGTAGGAGAGACCCAGTACTTC	CASSEGLAGVGETQYF
.	TRBJ1-6	.	TRBV4-1	TGCGCCAGCAGCCAAGAGGCCGGCTCTTGGAATTCACCCCTCCACTTT	CASSQEAGSWNSPLHF
TRBD2	TRBJ2-5	.	TRBV19	TGTGCCAGTGGAGCGGGAGGGTTCGGGGTCCAAGAGACCCAGTACTTC	CASGAGGFGVQETQYF
.	TRBJ1-5	.	TRBV5-1	TGCGCCAGCAGCTTGGATGGAGGGAGCAATCAGCCCCAGCATTTT	CASSLDGGSNQPQHF
.	TRBJ2-5	.	TRBV2	TGTGCCAGCCTGGACGGGGAGACCCAGTACTTC	CASLDGETQYF
.	TRBJ2-7	few	TRBV6-5	TGTGCCAGCAGTTACTCGGAATTGACGGACTCCTACGAGCAGTACTTC	CASSYSELTDSYEQYF
.	TRBJ2-5	.	TRBV18	TGTGCCAGCTCACCCCTACAAGAGACCCAGTACTTC	CASSPLQETQYF
TRBD1	TRBJ2-7	.	TRBV27	TGTGCCAGCAGTCCGGGGGACAGGGTCTACGAGCAGTACTTC	CASSPGDRVYEQYF
.	TRBJ1-1	once	TRBV11-2	TGTGCCAGCAGCTTACAGGGGAAGAACACTGAAGCTTTCTTT	CASSLQGKNTEAFF
.	TRBJ2-7	.	TRBV9	TGTGCCAGCAGCCCAGGGGGGGCTGCGGGGGAGATCTACGAGCAGTACTTC	CASSPGGAAGEIYEQYF
TRBD1	TRBJ2-6	.	TRBV7-9	TGTGCCAGCAGCGACCAACAGGGGGCGGCTGGGGCCAACGTCCTGACTTTC	CASSDQQGAAGANVLTF
TRBD1	TRBJ2-1	.	TRBV6-5	TGTGCCAGCAGTAGACAGGGGACAACCTACAATGAGCAGTTCTTC	CASSRQGTTYNEQFF
.	TRBJ2-1	.	TRBV3-1/TRBV3-2	TGTGCCAGCAGCCAACGGGGGGCTAACAATGAGCAGTTCTTC	CASSQRGANNEQFF
.	TRBJ2-7	.	TRBV4-3	TGCGCCAGCAGCCAAGATAGGGGGAGTCCCAACGAGCAGTACTTC	CASSQDRGSPNEQYF
.	TRBJ1-1	.	TRBV19	TGTGCCAGTAGTATATCCAGGGCGACTGAAGCTTTCTTT	CASSISRATEAFF
.	TRBJ2-7	.	TRBV6-5	TGTGCCAGCAGGGGGGGATACGAGCAGTACTTC	CASRGGYEQYF